This TCR beta chain is drawn from a study of T-cell reconstitution after alpha-beta-depleted transplantation in children. General study findings and limits: Newly generated T cells supplied most T-cell counts and diversity one year post-transplant. Alpha-beta T cells present about two months after transplant were reported to originate from several hundred expanded graft clones. High day-60 TCRbeta diversity in some patients came from surviving recipient T cells and thymic progenitors.

This sample's TCRbeta library carried unique molecular identifier barcodes. From the PCR reads, TCRdb called clonotypes with MiXCR, one entry per CDR3 protein. This sample has around 670,000 distinct CDR3 sequences, with under 15% found just once. In germline, CDR1 is SEHNR, CDR2 FQNEAQ (reference sequence). Trimming pared 1 base from V and 7 bases from J, leaving 8 bases between. This CDR3 is built from 12 residues. Points on this clonotype: Its target is unknown.

This sequence was found in a girl aged 2 to 10 with congenital amegakaryocytic thrombocytopenia, due to receive a stem cell transplant. Material: PBMCs, obtained before TCRalphabeta/CD19-depleted stem cell transplant. This chain joins TRBV7-9 and TRBJ2-7; no definite D call. The chain's CDR3 is CASSLGYAEQYF. As DNA, the CDR3 is TGTGCCAGCAGCTTAGGCTACGCGGAGCAGTACTTC.